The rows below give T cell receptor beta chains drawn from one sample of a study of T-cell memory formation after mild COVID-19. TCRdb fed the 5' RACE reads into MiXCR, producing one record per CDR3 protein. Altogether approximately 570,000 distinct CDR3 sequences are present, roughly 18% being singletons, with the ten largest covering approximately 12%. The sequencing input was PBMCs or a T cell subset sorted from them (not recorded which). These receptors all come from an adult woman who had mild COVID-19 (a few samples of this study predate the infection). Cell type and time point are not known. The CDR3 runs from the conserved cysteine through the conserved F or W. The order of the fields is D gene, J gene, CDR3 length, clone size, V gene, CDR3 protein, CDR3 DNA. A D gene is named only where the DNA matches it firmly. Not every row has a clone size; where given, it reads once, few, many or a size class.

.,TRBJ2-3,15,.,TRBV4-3,CASSQDSRSPDTQYF,TGCGCCAGCAGCCAAGATTCGAGATCCCCAGATACGCAGTATTTT
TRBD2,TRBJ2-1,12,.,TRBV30,CAWSVAGYEQFF,TGTGCCTGGAGTGTAGCGGGGTATGAGCAGTTCTTC
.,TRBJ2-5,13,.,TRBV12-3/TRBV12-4,CASDGEQQETQYF,TGTGCCAGCGATGGTGAGCAGCAAGAGACCCAGTACTTC
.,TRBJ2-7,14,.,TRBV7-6,CASSLEEGSYEQYF,TGTGCCAGCAGCTTAGAGGAGGGCTCCTACGAGCAGTACTTC
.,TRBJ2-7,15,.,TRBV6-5,CASSPLVYRVHEQYF,TGTGCCAGCAGTCCACTGGTTTACAGGGTACACGAGCAGTACTTC
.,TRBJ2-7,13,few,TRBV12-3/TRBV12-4,CASMLTSYYEQYF,TGTGCCAGCATGTTGACTAGTTATTACGAGCAGTACTTC
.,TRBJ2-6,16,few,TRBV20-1,CSARATTGPGANVLTF,TGCAGTGCTAGGGCGACGACGGGGCCTGGGGCCAACGTCCTGACTTTC
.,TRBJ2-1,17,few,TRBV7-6,CASNYLPAPTSYNEQFF,TGTGCCAGCAATTACCTCCCGGCTCCTACGTCCTACAATGAGCAGTTCTTC
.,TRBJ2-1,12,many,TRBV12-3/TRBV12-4,CASSSQSNEQFF,TGTGCCAGCAGTTCCCAGAGCAATGAGCAGTTCTTC
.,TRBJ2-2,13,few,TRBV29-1,CSVAAPGGGELFF,TGCAGCGTTGCTGCTCCTGGCGGCGGGGAGCTGTTTTTT
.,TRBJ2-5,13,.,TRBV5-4,CASSLGTWETQYF,TGTGCCAGCAGCTTAGGGACGTGGGAGACCCAGTACTTC
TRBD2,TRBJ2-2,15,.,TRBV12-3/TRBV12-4,CASGGTSARTGELFF,TGTGCCAGCGGGGGGACTAGCGCACGCACCGGGGAGCTGTTTTTT
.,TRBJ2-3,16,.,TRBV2,CASSERPGSTGDTQYF,TGTGCCAGCAGCGAGAGGCCAGGCTCGACTGGGGATACGCAGTATTTT
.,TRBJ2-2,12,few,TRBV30,CAWTRDTGELFF,TGTGCCTGGACCAGGGACACCGGGGAGCTGTTTTTT
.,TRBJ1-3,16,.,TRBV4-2,CASSQDTDRLGNTIYF,TGTGCCAGCAGCCAAGATACCGACAGGTTGGGCAACACCATATATTTT
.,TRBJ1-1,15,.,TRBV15,CATSARPTGNTEAFF,TGTGCCACCAGCGCCCGACCGACGGGGAACACTGAAGCTTTCTTT